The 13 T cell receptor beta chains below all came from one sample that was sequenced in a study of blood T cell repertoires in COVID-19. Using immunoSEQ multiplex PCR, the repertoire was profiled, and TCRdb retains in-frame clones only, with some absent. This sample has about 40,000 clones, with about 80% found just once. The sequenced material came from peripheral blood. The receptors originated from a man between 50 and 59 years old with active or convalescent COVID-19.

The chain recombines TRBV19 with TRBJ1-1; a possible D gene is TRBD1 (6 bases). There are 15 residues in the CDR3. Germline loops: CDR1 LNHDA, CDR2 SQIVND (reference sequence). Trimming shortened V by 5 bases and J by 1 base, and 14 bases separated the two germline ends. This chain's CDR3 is CASSDRPRENTEAFF. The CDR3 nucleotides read TGTGCCAGTAGTGACAGGCCTAGGGAGAACACTGAAGCTTTCTTT.

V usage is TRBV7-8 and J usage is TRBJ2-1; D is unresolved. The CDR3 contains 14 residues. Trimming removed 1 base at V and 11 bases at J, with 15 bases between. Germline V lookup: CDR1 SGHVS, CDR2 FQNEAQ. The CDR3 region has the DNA TGTGCCAGCAGCTTAGAGTCAGGTCTAAGGAAGCAGTTCTTC. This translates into CASSLESGLRKQFF.

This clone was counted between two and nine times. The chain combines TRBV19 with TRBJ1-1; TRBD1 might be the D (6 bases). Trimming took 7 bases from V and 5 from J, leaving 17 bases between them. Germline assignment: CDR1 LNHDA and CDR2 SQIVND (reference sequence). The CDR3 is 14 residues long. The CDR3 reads CASTSGQGRTEAFF. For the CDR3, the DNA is TGTGCCAGTACCTCCGGGCAGGGGCGGACTGAAGCTTTCTTT.

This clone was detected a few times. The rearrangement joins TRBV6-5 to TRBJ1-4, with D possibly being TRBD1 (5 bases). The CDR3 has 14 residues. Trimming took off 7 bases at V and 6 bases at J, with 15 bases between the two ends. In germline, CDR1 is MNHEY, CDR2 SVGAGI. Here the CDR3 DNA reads TGTGCCAGCACCAAGGGGTCGTCGGATGAAAAACTGTTTTTT. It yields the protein CASTKGSSDEKLFF.

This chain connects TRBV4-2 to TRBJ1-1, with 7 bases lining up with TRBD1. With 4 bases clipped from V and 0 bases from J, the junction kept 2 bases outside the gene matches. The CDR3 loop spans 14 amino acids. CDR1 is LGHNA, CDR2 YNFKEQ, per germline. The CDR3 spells CASSPGQMNTEAFF. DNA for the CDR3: TGTGCCAGCAGCCCGGGACAGATGAACACTGAAGCTTTCTTT.

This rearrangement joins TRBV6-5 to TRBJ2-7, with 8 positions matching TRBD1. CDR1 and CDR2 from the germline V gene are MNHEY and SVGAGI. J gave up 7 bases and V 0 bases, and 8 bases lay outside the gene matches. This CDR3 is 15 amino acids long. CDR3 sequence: CASSYSTQGAGEQYF. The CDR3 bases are TGTGCCAGCAGTTACTCGACTCAGGGGGCTGGGGAGCAGTACTTC.

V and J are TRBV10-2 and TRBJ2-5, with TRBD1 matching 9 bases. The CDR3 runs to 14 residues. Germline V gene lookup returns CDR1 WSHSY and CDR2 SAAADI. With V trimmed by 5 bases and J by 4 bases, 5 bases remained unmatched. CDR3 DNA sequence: TGCGCCAGCAGTTCACAGGGGGCCCGAGAGACCCAGTACTTC. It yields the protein CASSSQGARETQYF.

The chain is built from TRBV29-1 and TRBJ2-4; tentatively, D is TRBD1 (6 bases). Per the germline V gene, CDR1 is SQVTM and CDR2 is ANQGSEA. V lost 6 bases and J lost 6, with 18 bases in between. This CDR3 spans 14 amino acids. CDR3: CSVRQGPRGNIQYF. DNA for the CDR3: TGCAGCGTCCGTCAGGGGCCCCGTGGAAACATTCAGTACTTC.

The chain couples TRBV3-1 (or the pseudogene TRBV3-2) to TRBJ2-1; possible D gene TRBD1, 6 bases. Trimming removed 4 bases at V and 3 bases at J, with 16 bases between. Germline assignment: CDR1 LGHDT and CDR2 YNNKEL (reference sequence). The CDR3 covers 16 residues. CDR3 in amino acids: CASSPRVGAIYNEQFF. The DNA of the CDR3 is TGTGCCAGCAGCCCTCGAGTGGGGGCCATCTACAATGAGCAGTTCTTC.

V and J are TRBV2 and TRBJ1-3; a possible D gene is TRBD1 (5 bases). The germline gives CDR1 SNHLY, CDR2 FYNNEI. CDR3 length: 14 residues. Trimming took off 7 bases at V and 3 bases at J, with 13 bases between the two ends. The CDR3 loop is CASMPRVSGNTIYF. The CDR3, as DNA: TGTGCCAGCATGCCCAGGGTTAGTGGAAACACCATATATTTT.

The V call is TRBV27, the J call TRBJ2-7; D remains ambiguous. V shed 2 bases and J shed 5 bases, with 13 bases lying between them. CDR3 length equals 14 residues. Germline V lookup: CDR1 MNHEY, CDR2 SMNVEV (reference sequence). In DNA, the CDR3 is TGTGCCAGCAGTTTAGCGGTGCCTCAGCACGAGCAGTACTTC. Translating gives CASSLAVPQHEQYF.

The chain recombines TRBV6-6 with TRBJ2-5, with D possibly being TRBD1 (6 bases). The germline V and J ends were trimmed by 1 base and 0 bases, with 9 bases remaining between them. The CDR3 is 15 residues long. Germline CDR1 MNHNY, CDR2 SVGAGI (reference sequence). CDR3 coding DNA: TGTGCCAGCAGTTACTTAGACAGGAACCAAGAGACCCAGTACTTC. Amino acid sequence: CASSYLDRNQETQYF.

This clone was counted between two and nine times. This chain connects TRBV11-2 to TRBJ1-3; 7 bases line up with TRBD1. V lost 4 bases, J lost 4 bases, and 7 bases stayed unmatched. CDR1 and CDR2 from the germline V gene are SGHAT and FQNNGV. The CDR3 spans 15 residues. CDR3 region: CASSSRQGGGNTIYF. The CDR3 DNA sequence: TGTGCCAGCAGCTCCCGACAGGGCGGGGGAAACACCATATATTTT.